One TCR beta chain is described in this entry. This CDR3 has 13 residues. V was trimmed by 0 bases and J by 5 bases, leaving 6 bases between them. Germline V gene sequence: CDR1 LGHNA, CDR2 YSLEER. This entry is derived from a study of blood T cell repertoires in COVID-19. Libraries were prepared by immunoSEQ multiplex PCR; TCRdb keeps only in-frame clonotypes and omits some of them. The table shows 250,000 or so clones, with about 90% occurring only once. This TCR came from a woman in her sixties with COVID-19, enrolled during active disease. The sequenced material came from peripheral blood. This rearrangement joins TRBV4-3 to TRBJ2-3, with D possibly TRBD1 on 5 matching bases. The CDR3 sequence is CASSQDRGDTQYF. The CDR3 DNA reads TGCGCCAGCAGCCAAGATAGGGGAGATACGCAGTATTTT.